This TCR beta chain was identified in a study of T cells in localized non-small cell lung cancer. Repertoires were generated with immunoSEQ multiplex PCR, while TCRdb's copy carries only in-frame clones and drops some. The table shows 75,000 to 90,000 clones, with roughly 81% occurring only once. CDR3 size: 15 residues. V dropped 7 bases and J dropped 10 bases, with 25 bases sitting between them. CDR1 and CDR2 from the germline V gene are MDHEN and SYDVKM. This chain links TRBV28 with TRBJ1-1, with D unresolved. The sample consisted of peripheral blood, taken before any cancer treatment. The source of this sequence is a man between 35 and 75 years old with stage I lung adenocarcinoma. The CDR3 DNA follows: TGTGCCAGCAACCGACAAGGCGGGCCACTACGGGTAGCTTTCTTT. Its protein product is CASNRQGGPLRVAFF.